These 3 T cell receptor beta chains came from one sample sequenced in a study of T cells in Graves' hyperthyroidism and ophthalmopathy. It was RNA transcripts that yielded the amplified TCR beta CDR3 regions. When the TCR CDR3 underwent first-round RT-PCR, the HTBI primer set was used. TCRdb used MiXCR to reprocess the multiplex PCR reads, holding one entry per CDR3 protein. The profile shows 500,000 to 550,000 distinct CDR3 sequences, just under 20% of them singletons. Sequencing used blood. Receptor source: a man in his forties with Graves' ophthalmopathy.

This sequence joins TRBV18 and TRBJ1-5; 9 bases fit TRBD1. Germline V gives CDR1 KGHSH, CDR2 LQKENI. The CDR3 has 16 amino acids. After removal of 5 bases from V and 4 bases from J, the junction contained 9 bases not matched to a gene. The CDR3 sequence: CASSTWGQGDNQPQHF. As DNA, the CDR3 is TGTGCCAGCTCAACCTGGGGACAGGGTGATAATCAGCCCCAGCATTTT. Drawing the rest from reference TRBV18 and TRBJ1-5, the complete variable domain is NAGVMQNPRHLVRRRGQEARLRCSPMKGHSHVYWYRQLPEEGLKFMVYLQKENIIDESGMPKERFSAEFPKEGPSILRIQQVVRGDSAAYFCASSTWGQGDNQPQHFGDGTRLSIL.

This clonotype was seen a few times. The rearrangement uses TRBV3-1 and TRBJ2-1; 9 nucleotides agree with TRBD2. V lost 3 bases to trimming and J lost 1 base; unmatched junction nucleotides: 7. CDR3 length: 17 residues. The V gene's germline CDR1 is LGHDT and CDR2 YNNKEL (reference sequence). CDR3 sequence (DNA): TGTGCCAGCAGCCATTCCGCGGGAGGGGGGTCCTACAATGAGCAGTTCTTC. Its translation: CASSHSAGGGSYNEQFF.

This clonotype was recorded many times. This rearrangement joins TRBV28 to TRBJ2-3, with 9 bases identical to TRBD2. CDR3 length: 16 residues. Germline values: CDR1 MDHEN, CDR2 SYDVKM. J was trimmed by 3 bases and V by 1 base; bases with no gene match: 5. The CDR3 nucleotides are TGTGCCAGCAGTTTATTGGCTAGCGGGGAAACAGATACGCAGTATTTT. Its protein is CASSLLASGETDTQYF.